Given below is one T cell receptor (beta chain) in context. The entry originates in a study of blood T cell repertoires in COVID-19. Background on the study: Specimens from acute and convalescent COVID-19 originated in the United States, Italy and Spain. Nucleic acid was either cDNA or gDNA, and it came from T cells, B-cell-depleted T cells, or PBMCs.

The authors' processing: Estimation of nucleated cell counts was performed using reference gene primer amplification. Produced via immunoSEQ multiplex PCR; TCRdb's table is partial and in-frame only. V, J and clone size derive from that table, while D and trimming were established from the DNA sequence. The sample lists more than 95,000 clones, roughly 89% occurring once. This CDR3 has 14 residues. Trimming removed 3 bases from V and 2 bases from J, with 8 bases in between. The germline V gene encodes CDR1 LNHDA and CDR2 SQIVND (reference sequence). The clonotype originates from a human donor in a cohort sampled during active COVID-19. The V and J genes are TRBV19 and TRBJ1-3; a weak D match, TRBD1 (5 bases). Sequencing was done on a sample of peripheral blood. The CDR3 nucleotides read TGTGCCAGTAGTATCGGGGGGACTGGAAACACCATATATTTT. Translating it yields CASSIGGTGNTIYF.